The 9 T cell receptor beta chains presented below share a single source sample, sequenced in a study of Ad26.COV2.S vaccination and SARS-CoV-2 variants (dated by TCRdb to about 2021). The library was produced with the immunoSEQ multiplex PCR assay. In its TCRdb copy, this immuneACCESS table keeps in-frame sequences only and misses some clones. Where compared with another copy, unresolved V genes explain less than half of these, and the others have no known cause. This sample is represented by approximately 350,000 clones; 83% of them were singletons. Just under 7.5% of the sample lies in the top ten. This specimen's treatment or condition label, interpreted: roughly 18 received Ad26.COV2.S at low or high dose, single or two shots; several received placebo; per-sample allocation not given. Repertoires of vaccine and placebo recipients were sequenced from samples taken on day 63 after the first injection.

Sequenced here: peripheral blood, sampled in a trial of Ad26.COV2.S vaccine versus placebo. The receptors come from a person aged 18-60 years who received the Ad26.COV2.S COVID-19 vaccine or a placebo.

This clone was recorded only once. V gene TRBV5-5 combines with J gene TRBJ2-7, with 10 bases that match TRBD1. The CDR3 is made up of 15 amino acids. Germline loops: CDR1 SGHKS, CDR2 YYEKEE (reference sequence). Trimming cost V 4 bases and J 5 bases; bases outside gene matches: 9. The CDR3 DNA reads as TGTGCCAGCAGCCTCCCCGGGACAGGGGTCCACGAGCAGTACTTC. Residues: CASSLPGTGVHEQYF.

The chain uses TRBV7-3 and TRBJ1-4; D gene uncertain. Germline CDR1 is SGHTA and CDR2 is FQGTGA. The CDR3 spans 19 residues. Trimming cost V 4 bases and J 5 bases, with 26 bases left between them. The DNA of the CDR3 is TGTGCCAGCAGCTCCAACCCTCAAACCGAAGCTAGAGGGAATGAAAAACTGTTTTTT. Translation: CASSSNPQTEARGNEKLFF.

This clone has only one observation. The chain joins TRBV5-4 to TRBJ2-2; D ambiguous. The ends were cut back, 5 bases at V and 0 bases at J, with 11 bases in the middle. The CDR3 is made up of 15 amino acids. Germline lookup yields CDR1 SGHNT and CDR2 YYREEE (reference sequence). CDR3 coding DNA: TGTGCCAGCAGTCCAGAGACGACGAACACCGGGGAGCTGTTTTTT. This translates into CASSPETTNTGELFF.

The table lists this clone with many counts. The chain carries TRBV18 and TRBJ2-1; D may be TRBD2 (6 bases). V was cut by 11 bases and J by 10 bases, with 18 bases left in between. Germline CDR1 and CDR2: KGHSH and LQKENI. CDR3 length equals 12 residues. The chain's CDR3 is CASTGGTPEQFF. The DNA for the CDR3 is TGTGCCTCAACGGGCGGGACCCCCGAGCAGTTCTTC.

The chain combines TRBV11-2 with TRBJ2-7; 8 bases fit TRBD1. Germline CDR1 reads SGHAT; CDR2 reads FQNNGV. With 1 base clipped from V and 3 bases from J, the junction kept 5 bases outside the gene matches. The CDR3 sequence is 15 residues long. DNA of the CDR3: TGTGCCAGCAGCTTAGGGCAGGGGGCCTTCTACGAGCAGTACTTC. Translating gives CASSLGQGAFYEQYF.

The chain has TRBV5-1 and TRBJ1-2; the D gene is possibly TRBD1 (5 bases). The germline V gene encodes CDR1 SGHRS and CDR2 YFSETQ. V gave up 0 bases and J gave up 8 bases, with 14 bases separating them. This CDR3 region has 14 residues. The CDR3 DNA follows: TGCGCCAGCAGCTTGGCCGCAGGGTCGGTAGGCTACACCTTC. Protein: CASSLAAGSVGYTF.

The gene calls are TRBV19 and TRBJ2-5, with 10 bases matching TRBD2. Trimming took 4 bases from V and 5 from J; bases not matched to a gene: 10. Germline V gives CDR1 LNHDA, CDR2 SQIVND (reference sequence). This CDR3 has 16 amino acids. The CDR3 DNA sequence: TGTGCCAGTAGTAGAGGGGTAGCGGGGGGTCACGAGACCCAGTACTTC. It specifies CASSRGVAGGHETQYF. Combining the CDR3 with reference TRBV19 and TRBJ2-5 gives the whole variable domain DGGITQSPKYLFRKEGQNVTLSCEQNLNHDAMYWYRQDPGQGLRLIYYSQIVNDFQKGDIAEGYSVSREKKESFPLTVTSAQKNPTAFYLCASSRGVAGGHETQYFGPGTRLLVL.

The chain is built from TRBV21-1 and TRBJ1-2; TRBD1, as called in the table, went unchecked against the DNA. TRBV21-1 is tagged as a pseudogene. This CDR3 contains 14 residues. Here the CDR3 reads CASSKARQNYGYTF. Here the CDR3 DNA reads TGTGCCAGCAGCAAAGCGCGACAGAACTATGGCTACACCTTC.

The rearrangement uses TRBV7-9 and TRBJ1-5, with D tentatively TRBD1 (5 bases). V lost 2 bases to trimming and J lost 5 bases, with 7 bases between them. This CDR3 has 13 residues. Germline CDR1 reads SEHNR; CDR2 reads FQNEAQ (reference sequence). The CDR3 sequence is CASSLRGDQPQHF. The DNA for the CDR3 is TGTGCCAGCAGCTTAAGGGGTGATCAGCCCCAGCATTTT.